This is a list of T cell receptor beta chains from one sample in a study of T cells in narcolepsy. Sequenced by immunoSEQ multiplex PCR; TCRdb stores in-frame clones only, minus some. Of about 35,000 clones in the sample, about 85% were seen once. Sequenced sample: memory (CD45RA-) CD4+ T cells from blood. The origin of the receptors is a human donor in good health. Each CDR3 is given with its conserved first and last residue. D genes are given only for firm matches. Some rows mark clone size as missing; the rest say once, few, many or name a class of expanded clone.

J gene: TRBJ2-7
clone size: -
V gene: TRBV9
D gene: -
CDR3 protein: CASSVGQGSRGSYEQYF
CDR3 DNA: TGTGCCAGCAGCGTGGGTCAGGGGTCCCGCGGGTCCTACGAGCAGTACTTC

J gene: TRBJ2-7
clone size: -
V gene: TRBV6-5
D gene: -
CDR3 protein: CASSYSEFTIYEQYF
CDR3 DNA: TGTGCCAGCAGTTACTCGGAGTTCACTATCTACGAGCAGTACTTC

J gene: TRBJ2-2
clone size: -
V gene: TRBV9
D gene: -
CDR3 protein: CASSVGRRNTGELFF
CDR3 DNA: TGTGCCAGCAGCGTCGGACGGCGGAACACCGGGGAGCTGTTTTTT

J gene: TRBJ2-6
clone size: -
V gene: TRBV5-1
D gene: TRBD1
CDR3 protein: CASSLGGQTSGANVLTF
CDR3 DNA: TGCGCCAGCAGCTTGGGGGGACAGACCTCTGGGGCCAACGTCCTGACTTTC

J gene: TRBJ2-1
clone size: -
V gene: TRBV5-4
D gene: TRBD2
CDR3 protein: CASSFARISPGLAGGQFF
CDR3 DNA: TGTGCCAGCAGCTTCGCCCGAATCTCGCCCGGACTAGCGGGGGGGCAGTTCTTC

J gene: TRBJ2-7
clone size: once
V gene: TRBV2
D gene: -
CDR3 protein: CASSYSTYEQYF
CDR3 DNA: TGTGCCAGCAGTTACAGTACCTACGAGCAGTACTTC

J gene: TRBJ2-2
clone size: -
V gene: TRBV5-4
D gene: TRBD1
CDR3 protein: CASSPGTGINTGELFF
CDR3 DNA: TGTGCCAGCAGCCCCGGGACAGGGATAAACACCGGGGAGCTGTTTTTT

J gene: TRBJ1-2
clone size: -
V gene: TRBV10-2
D gene: -
CDR3 protein: CASSPDSNYGYTF
CDR3 DNA: TGCGCCAGCAGTCCCGATTCTAACTATGGCTACACCTTC

J gene: TRBJ2-2
clone size: few
V gene: TRBV9
D gene: -
CDR3 protein: CASSVSTVGTGELFF
CDR3 DNA: TGTGCCAGCAGCGTTTCAACAGTTGGCACCGGGGAGCTGTTTTTT

J gene: TRBJ1-2
clone size: -
V gene: TRBV5-1
D gene: -
CDR3 protein: CASGHPGQGAGNGYTF
CDR3 DNA: TGCGCCAGCGGGCACCCTGGGCAGGGCGCCGGTAATGGCTACACCTTC

J gene: TRBJ2-7
clone size: -
V gene: TRBV9
D gene: -
CDR3 protein: CASSVLRQGLYEQYF
CDR3 DNA: TGTGCCAGCAGCGTACTTCGTCAGGGTTTGTACGAGCAGTACTTC

J gene: TRBJ1-4
clone size: -
V gene: TRBV29-1
D gene: TRBD1
CDR3 protein: CSAMTGGNEKLFF
CDR3 DNA: TGCAGCGCCATGACAGGGGGGAATGAAAAACTGTTTTTT

J gene: TRBJ1-3
clone size: once
V gene: TRBV7-2
D gene: TRBD1
CDR3 protein: CASSLGVGGSTIYF
CDR3 DNA: TGTGCCAGCAGCTTAGGAGTAGGGGGCTCCACCATATATTTT

J gene: TRBJ2-1
clone size: -
V gene: TRBV5-5
D gene: TRBD2
CDR3 protein: CASSLDLAGGPEQFF
CDR3 DNA: TGTGCCAGCAGCTTGGACCTAGCGGGAGGGCCGGAGCAGTTCTTC

J gene: TRBJ2-1
clone size: -
V gene: TRBV7-3
D gene: -
CDR3 protein: CASSLSPGDEQFF
CDR3 DNA: TGTGCCAGCAGCTTAAGTCCAGGGGATGAGCAGTTCTTC

J gene: TRBJ2-2
clone size: -
V gene: TRBV27
D gene: TRBD1
CDR3 protein: CASSLMQGVTGELFF
CDR3 DNA: TGTGCCAGCAGTTTAATGCAGGGGGTAACCGGGGAGCTGTTTTTT

J gene: TRBJ2-7
clone size: few
V gene: TRBV27
D gene: TRBD1
CDR3 protein: CASSSRGTGGSYEQYF
CDR3 DNA: TGTGCCAGCAGTTCCCGCGGGACAGGGGGCTCGTACGAGCAGTACTTC

J gene: TRBJ1-3
clone size: -
V gene: TRBV7-3
D gene: TRBD1
CDR3 protein: CASSPGTVPGNTIYF
CDR3 DNA: TGTGCCAGCAGCCCCGGGACAGTTCCTGGAAACACCATATATTTT

J gene: TRBJ1-5
clone size: -
V gene: TRBV10-1
D gene: -
CDR3 protein: CASQKRDKAHQPQHF
CDR3 DNA: TGCGCCAGCCAAAAACGGGACAAAGCCCATCAGCCCCAGCATTTT

J gene: TRBJ2-3
clone size: -
V gene: TRBV19
D gene: TRBD2
CDR3 protein: CASRPHPGLADTQYF
CDR3 DNA: TGTGCCAGTAGGCCGCACCCGGGACTAGCGGATACGCAGTATTTT

J gene: TRBJ2-3
clone size: -
V gene: TRBV5-1
D gene: -
CDR3 protein: CASSFTGGTQYF
CDR3 DNA: TGCGCCAGCAGCTTCACTGGTGGTACGCAGTATTTT

J gene: TRBJ2-7
clone size: -
V gene: TRBV28
D gene: -
CDR3 protein: CATHPYGRKQYF
CDR3 DNA: TGTGCCACCCACCCTTATGGCCGTAAGCAGTACTTC

J gene: TRBJ2-1
clone size: -
V gene: TRBV5-4
D gene: TRBD2
CDR3 protein: CASSSRTSGLYNEQFF
CDR3 DNA: TGTGCCAGCAGCTCCAGAACTAGCGGCCTTTACAATGAGCAGTTCTTC

J gene: TRBJ2-1
clone size: -
V gene: TRBV9
D gene: TRBD2
CDR3 protein: CASTTGLAGAYNEQFF
CDR3 DNA: TGTGCCAGCACCACCGGACTAGCGGGAGCCTACAATGAGCAGTTCTTC

J gene: TRBJ1-1
clone size: -
V gene: TRBV6-6
D gene: -
CDR3 protein: CASSYRRWTEAFF
CDR3 DNA: TGTGCCAGCAGTTATAGGCGCTGGACAGAAGCTTTCTTT

J gene: TRBJ1-1
clone size: -
V gene: TRBV15
D gene: -
CDR3 protein: CATSPRQANTEAFF
CDR3 DNA: TGTGCCACCAGCCCGCGACAGGCGAACACTGAAGCTTTCTTT

J gene: TRBJ2-2
clone size: -
V gene: TRBV7-9
D gene: TRBD1
CDR3 protein: CASSPPPQGAYHNTGELFF
CDR3 DNA: TGTGCCAGCAGCCCTCCACCACAGGGGGCCTATCATAACACCGGGGAGCTGTTTTTT

J gene: TRBJ1-1
clone size: few
V gene: TRBV19
D gene: -
CDR3 protein: CASTNRETEAFF
CDR3 DNA: TGTGCCAGTACCAATAGGGAGACTGAAGCTTTCTTT

J gene: TRBJ2-4
clone size: few
V gene: TRBV5-1
D gene: -
CDR3 protein: CASSLEVAKNIQYF
CDR3 DNA: TGCGCCAGCAGCTTGGAAGTAGCCAAAAACATTCAGTACTTC

J gene: TRBJ2-7
clone size: -
V gene: TRBV19
D gene: -
CDR3 protein: CASSIWQGGEQYF
CDR3 DNA: TGTGCCAGTAGTATATGGCAGGGAGGCGAGCAGTACTTC

J gene: TRBJ1-3
clone size: -
V gene: TRBV2
D gene: TRBD1
CDR3 protein: CASRTGTSGNTIYF
CDR3 DNA: TGTGCCAGCAGGACAGGGACCTCTGGAAACACCATATATTTT

J gene: TRBJ2-1
clone size: -
V gene: TRBV27
D gene: TRBD1
CDR3 protein: CASSPIIRPGQGTYNEQFF
CDR3 DNA: TGTGCCAGCAGCCCAATTATTCGACCGGGACAGGGTACCTACAATGAGCAGTTCTTC

J gene: TRBJ1-5
clone size: -
V gene: TRBV2
D gene: -
CDR3 protein: CASSLGQPQHF
CDR3 DNA: TGTGCCAGCAGTCTGGGCCAGCCCCAGCATTTT

J gene: TRBJ1-1
clone size: -
V gene: TRBV28
D gene: TRBD1
CDR3 protein: CASTDRERLNTEAFF
CDR3 DNA: TGTGCCAGCACTGACAGGGAGAGGCTGAACACTGAAGCTTTCTTT

J gene: TRBJ1-5
clone size: -
V gene: TRBV6-5
D gene: -
CDR3 protein: CASHRPNQPQHF
CDR3 DNA: TGTGCCAGCCACAGGCCTAATCAGCCCCAGCATTTT

J gene: TRBJ2-5
clone size: -
V gene: TRBV2
D gene: -
CDR3 protein: CASNTQETQYF
CDR3 DNA: TGTGCCAGCAATACACAAGAGACCCAGTACTTC

J gene: TRBJ2-1
clone size: -
V gene: TRBV19
D gene: TRBD2
CDR3 protein: CASSKLAGNEQFF
CDR3 DNA: TGTGCCAGTAGTAAACTAGCGGGCAATGAGCAGTTCTTC

J gene: TRBJ2-5
clone size: -
V gene: TRBV10-3
D gene: -
CDR3 protein: CAISIRSGETQYF
CDR3 DNA: TGTGCCATCAGCATCCGTAGCGGCGAGACCCAGTACTTC

J gene: TRBJ1-1
clone size: -
V gene: TRBV18
D gene: -
CDR3 protein: CASSPGSEGTEAFF
CDR3 DNA: TGTGCCAGCTCACCAGGGTCGGAGGGGACTGAAGCTTTCTTT

J gene: TRBJ2-7
clone size: few
V gene: TRBV27
D gene: TRBD2
CDR3 protein: CASSLEAGFLYEQYF
CDR3 DNA: TGTGCCAGCAGTCTGGAAGCGGGATTCCTCTACGAGCAGTACTTC

J gene: TRBJ2-1
clone size: -
V gene: TRBV5-1
D gene: TRBD2
CDR3 protein: CASSSVIIAGTYNEQFF
CDR3 DNA: TGCGCCAGCAGCTCGGTAATTATAGCGGGAACCTACAATGAGCAGTTCTTC

J gene: TRBJ1-1
clone size: -
V gene: TRBV6-5
D gene: TRBD1
CDR3 protein: CASTLGTANTEAFF
CDR3 DNA: TGTGCCAGCACTCTAGGGACAGCGAACACTGAAGCTTTCTTT

J gene: TRBJ2-7
clone size: -
V gene: TRBV28
D gene: -
CDR3 protein: CASGGHIPSYEQYF
CDR3 DNA: TGTGCCAGCGGGGGACACATACCCTCCTACGAGCAGTACTTC

J gene: TRBJ2-3
clone size: -
V gene: TRBV19
D gene: TRBD1
CDR3 protein: CASSTRQGRLFSPDTQYF
CDR3 DNA: TGTGCCAGTAGTACCAGACAGGGGCGGCTCTTTTCTCCGGATACGCAGTATTTT

J gene: TRBJ2-2
clone size: -
V gene: TRBV2
D gene: -
CDR3 protein: CASTRDSPSTGELFF
CDR3 DNA: TGTGCCAGCACTCGGGACTCCCCCTCCACCGGGGAGCTGTTTTTT

J gene: TRBJ2-3
clone size: -
V gene: TRBV30
D gene: -
CDR3 protein: CAWAGTWSTDTQYF
CDR3 DNA: TGTGCCTGGGCCGGGACTTGGAGCACAGATACGCAGTATTTT

J gene: TRBJ2-3
clone size: -
V gene: TRBV18
D gene: -
CDR3 protein: CASSLGQADFTDTQYF
CDR3 DNA: TGTGCCAGCTCACTGGGTCAGGCCGACTTCACAGATACGCAGTATTTT

J gene: TRBJ2-7
clone size: -
V gene: TRBV6-6
D gene: -
CDR3 protein: CASSYSTGYEQYF
CDR3 DNA: TGTGCCAGCAGTTACTCGACTGGCTACGAGCAGTACTTC

J gene: TRBJ1-1
clone size: -
V gene: TRBV5-5
D gene: -
CDR3 protein: CASSLMVNTEAFF
CDR3 DNA: TGTGCCAGCAGCTTGATGGTGAACACTGAAGCTTTCTTT

J gene: TRBJ2-3
clone size: -
V gene: TRBV30
D gene: TRBD2
CDR3 protein: CAWRLEGGVSDTQYF
CDR3 DNA: TGTGCCTGGAGGTTAGAGGGAGGGGTTTCAGATACGCAGTATTTT

J gene: TRBJ1-5
clone size: -
V gene: TRBV7-8
D gene: TRBD1
CDR3 protein: CASSLGYRGNSNQPQHF
CDR3 DNA: TGTGCCAGCAGCTTAGGATACAGGGGGAATAGCAATCAGCCCCAGCATTTT

J gene: TRBJ2-7
clone size: -
V gene: TRBV6-1
D gene: -
CDR3 protein: CASLGTSPKGEQYF
CDR3 DNA: TGTGCCAGCCTAGGAACTAGCCCAAAGGGCGAGCAGTACTTC

J gene: TRBJ2-1
clone size: -
V gene: TRBV19
D gene: TRBD1
CDR3 protein: CASTPDRGRLDEQFF
CDR3 DNA: TGTGCCAGTACCCCGGACAGGGGGCGCCTGGATGAGCAGTTCTTC